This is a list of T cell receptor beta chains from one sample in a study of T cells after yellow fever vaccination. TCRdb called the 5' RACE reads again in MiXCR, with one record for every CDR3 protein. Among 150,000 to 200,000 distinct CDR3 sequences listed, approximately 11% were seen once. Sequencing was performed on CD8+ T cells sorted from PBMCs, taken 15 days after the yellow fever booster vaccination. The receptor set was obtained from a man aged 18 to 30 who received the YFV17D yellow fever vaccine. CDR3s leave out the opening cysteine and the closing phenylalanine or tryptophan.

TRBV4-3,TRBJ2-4,ASSQTTGKDIQY
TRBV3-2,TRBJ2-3,ASLSLAGVTDTQY
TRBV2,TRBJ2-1,ASSDRRSSYNEQF
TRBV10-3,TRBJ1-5,AISESGASDQPQH
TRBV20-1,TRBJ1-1,SAREAGKGYYTEAF
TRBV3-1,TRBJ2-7,ASSQTTSYEQY
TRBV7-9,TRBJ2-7,ASSSVTSGGDEQY
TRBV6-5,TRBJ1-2,ASSYGVGARPYGYT
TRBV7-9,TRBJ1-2,ASSLRTYYGYT
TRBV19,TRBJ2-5,ASSPLTSGGQETQY
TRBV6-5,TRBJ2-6,ASSYPKGSGANVLT
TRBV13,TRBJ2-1,ASSAGPNEQF
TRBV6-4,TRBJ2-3,ASSGHWGDTDTQY
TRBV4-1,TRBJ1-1,ASSLGRDSAF
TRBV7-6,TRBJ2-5,ASSLEPREETQY